This is a list of T cell receptor beta chains from one sample in a study of cytomegalovirus exposure and HLA in healthy donors. Here immunoSEQ multiplex PCR was the method, and the copy in TCRdb shows in-frame clones only, minus some. The data contain some 150,000 clones, roughly 70% of them seen just once; the ten biggest clones take up around 2.8%. Sequencing was performed on PBMCs. The receptors here all came from a young woman in good health and CMV-seronegative. CDR3s include the opening cysteine and the closing phenylalanine or tryptophan. A D gene is named only where the DNA matches it firmly. For some rows the clone size is stated as once, few or many, or as a class when expanded; others skip it.

V gene: TRBV7-9
clone size: once
D gene: TRBD1
J gene: TRBJ2-7
CDR3 protein: CASSSSGTGTYEQYF
CDR3 DNA: TGTGCCAGCAGCTCCTCCGGGACAGGGACCTACGAGCAGTACTTC

V gene: TRBV28
clone size: -
D gene: -
J gene: TRBJ2-3
CDR3 protein: CASSFVSLTDTQYF
CDR3 DNA: TGTGCCAGCAGTTTTGTTTCACTCACAGATACGCAGTATTTT

V gene: TRBV4-1
clone size: -
D gene: -
J gene: TRBJ2-5
CDR3 protein: CASSQGGAVETQYF
CDR3 DNA: TGCGCCAGCAGCCAGGGTGGAGCCGTGGAGACCCAGTACTTC

V gene: TRBV5-4
clone size: -
D gene: -
J gene: TRBJ2-5
CDR3 protein: CASSLAQIQETQYF
CDR3 DNA: TGTGCCAGCAGCTTGGCTCAGATCCAAGAGACCCAGTACTTC

V gene: TRBV6-5
clone size: -
D gene: TRBD2
J gene: TRBJ2-3
CDR3 protein: CASSYGAGDTDTQYF
CDR3 DNA: TGTGCCAGCAGTTACGGGGCGGGGGACACAGATACGCAGTATTTT

V gene: TRBV10-3
clone size: -
D gene: -
J gene: TRBJ2-5
CDR3 protein: CAISVEYQETQYF
CDR3 DNA: TGTGCCATCAGTGTTGAGTACCAAGAGACCCAGTACTTC

V gene: TRBV5-1
clone size: -
D gene: TRBD1
J gene: TRBJ2-5
CDR3 protein: CASSPGTGQETQYF
CDR3 DNA: TGCGCCAGCAGCCCCGGGACAGGACAAGAGACCCAGTACTTC

V gene: TRBV28
clone size: -
D gene: -
J gene: TRBJ1-5
CDR3 protein: CASRDRLTQPQHF
CDR3 DNA: TGTGCCAGCAGAGACAGGTTAACTCAGCCCCAGCATTTT

V gene: TRBV28
clone size: -
D gene: -
J gene: TRBJ2-7
CDR3 protein: CASSLRGGVNEQYF
CDR3 DNA: TGTGCCAGCAGTTTAAGAGGGGGTGTCAACGAGCAGTACTTC

V gene: TRBV11-2
clone size: -
D gene: -
J gene: TRBJ1-3
CDR3 protein: CASSFEPLTDSGNTIYF
CDR3 DNA: TGTGCCAGCAGCTTCGAACCCCTGACAGACTCTGGAAACACCATATATTTT

V gene: TRBV7-9
clone size: -
D gene: TRBD1
J gene: TRBJ2-1
CDR3 protein: CASRLGQGRFNEQFF
CDR3 DNA: TGTGCCAGCAGACTGGGACAGGGGAGGTTCAATGAGCAGTTCTTC

V gene: TRBV4-3
clone size: -
D gene: -
J gene: TRBJ2-1
CDR3 protein: CASSPSTGYSYNEQFF
CDR3 DNA: TGCGCCAGCAGTCCATCGACAGGATACTCCTACAATGAGCAGTTCTTC

V gene: TRBV28
clone size: -
D gene: -
J gene: TRBJ2-7
CDR3 protein: CASSLSQGYNEQYF
CDR3 DNA: TGTGCCAGCAGCCTCTCACAGGGTTACAACGAGCAGTACTTC

V gene: TRBV7-3
clone size: -
D gene: TRBD1
J gene: TRBJ2-5
CDR3 protein: CASSSGTGGGKTQYF
CDR3 DNA: TGTGCCAGCAGCTCAGGAACAGGGGGCGGGAAGACCCAGTACTTC

V gene: TRBV19
clone size: -
D gene: -
J gene: TRBJ2-1
CDR3 protein: CASSAYSIPESEQFF
CDR3 DNA: TGTGCCAGTAGTGCCTATAGTATACCCGAGAGTGAGCAGTTCTTC

V gene: TRBV27
clone size: -
D gene: -
J gene: TRBJ1-5
CDR3 protein: CASSPGGQPQHF
CDR3 DNA: TGTGCCAGCAGTCCCGGGGGGCAGCCCCAGCATTTT

V gene: TRBV28
clone size: -
D gene: -
J gene: TRBJ1-4
CDR3 protein: CASSRSLGGNEKLFF
CDR3 DNA: TGTGCCAGCAGTCGTAGCCTTGGTGGGAATGAAAAACTGTTTTTT

V gene: TRBV18
clone size: -
D gene: -
J gene: TRBJ2-7
CDR3 protein: CASSPGSNYEQYF
CDR3 DNA: TGTGCCAGCTCACCCGGGTCGAACTACGAGCAGTACTTC

V gene: TRBV10-3
clone size: once
D gene: TRBD1
J gene: TRBJ1-5
CDR3 protein: CASSTGEFQPQHF
CDR3 DNA: TGTGCCAGTTCGACAGGGGAATTTCAGCCCCAGCATTTT

V gene: TRBV10-3
clone size: -
D gene: TRBD1
J gene: TRBJ2-1
CDR3 protein: CAIRNSEGGEEQFF
CDR3 DNA: TGTGCCATCAGGAACTCGGAAGGGGGCGAAGAGCAGTTCTTC

V gene: TRBV10-3
clone size: few
D gene: -
J gene: TRBJ1-6
CDR3 protein: CAISESTGTNNSPLHF
CDR3 DNA: TGTGCCATCAGTGAGTCGACCGGGACAAATAATTCACCCCTCCACTTT

V gene: TRBV9
clone size: few
D gene: TRBD1
J gene: TRBJ2-1
CDR3 protein: CASSVEQGNEQFF
CDR3 DNA: TGTGCCAGCAGCGTAGAACAGGGGAATGAGCAGTTCTTC

V gene: TRBV19
clone size: -
D gene: -
J gene: TRBJ2-5
CDR3 protein: CASRSQAGMRETQYF
CDR3 DNA: TGTGCCAGCAGATCCCAGGCAGGGATGAGAGAGACCCAGTACTTC

V gene: TRBV7-7
clone size: -
D gene: TRBD2
J gene: TRBJ2-1
CDR3 protein: CASSLVPAGGPSEQFF
CDR3 DNA: TGTGCTAGCAGCTTAGTCCCAGCGGGAGGGCCGAGTGAGCAGTTCTTC

V gene: TRBV4-3
clone size: -
D gene: TRBD1
J gene: TRBJ1-5
CDR3 protein: CASSPNGAGGQPQHF
CDR3 DNA: TGCGCCAGCAGCCCGAATGGGGCAGGGGGTCAGCCCCAGCATTTT

V gene: TRBV27
clone size: -
D gene: -
J gene: TRBJ2-1
CDR3 protein: CASTEKTPRNEQFF
CDR3 DNA: TGTGCCAGCACCGAGAAGACTCCCCGTAATGAGCAGTTCTTC

V gene: TRBV6-6
clone size: -
D gene: -
J gene: TRBJ1-1
CDR3 protein: CASSRQGNTEAFF
CDR3 DNA: TGTGCCAGCAGTAGGCAGGGGAACACTGAAGCTTTCTTT

V gene: TRBV20-1
clone size: -
D gene: TRBD1
J gene: TRBJ1-1
CDR3 protein: CSAHYRGEAFF
CDR3 DNA: TGCAGTGCGCACTACAGGGGGGAAGCTTTCTTT

V gene: TRBV18
clone size: once
D gene: TRBD1
J gene: TRBJ2-2
CDR3 protein: CASSPGQGDTGELFF
CDR3 DNA: TGTGCCAGCTCACCTGGACAGGGAGACACCGGGGAGCTGTTTTTT

V gene: TRBV18
clone size: -
D gene: TRBD2
J gene: TRBJ2-7
CDR3 protein: CASSPPGLAGGTYEQYF
CDR3 DNA: TGTGCCAGCTCACCACCGGGACTAGCGGGGGGAACCTACGAGCAGTACTTC

V gene: TRBV30
clone size: -
D gene: -
J gene: TRBJ1-6
CDR3 protein: CAWSVLLPSPLHF
CDR3 DNA: TGTGCCTGGAGTGTATTACTCCCTTCACCCCTCCACTTT